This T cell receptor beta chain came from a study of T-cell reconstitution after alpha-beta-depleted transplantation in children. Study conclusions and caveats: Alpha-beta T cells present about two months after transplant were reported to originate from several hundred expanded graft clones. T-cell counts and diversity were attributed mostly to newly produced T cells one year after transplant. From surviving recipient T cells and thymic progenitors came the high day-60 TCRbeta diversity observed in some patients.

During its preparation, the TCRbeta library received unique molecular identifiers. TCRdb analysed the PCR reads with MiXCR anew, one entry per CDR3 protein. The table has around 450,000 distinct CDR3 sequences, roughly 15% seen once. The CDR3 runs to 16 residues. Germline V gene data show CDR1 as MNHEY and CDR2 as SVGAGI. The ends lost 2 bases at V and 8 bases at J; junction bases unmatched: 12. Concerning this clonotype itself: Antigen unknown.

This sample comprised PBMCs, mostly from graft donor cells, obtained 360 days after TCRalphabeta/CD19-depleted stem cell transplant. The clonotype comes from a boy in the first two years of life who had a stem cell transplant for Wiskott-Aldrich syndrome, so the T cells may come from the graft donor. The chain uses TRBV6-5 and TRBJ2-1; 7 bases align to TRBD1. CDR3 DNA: TGTGCCAGCAGTTACGGGGCCGGGACAGTTGTCGATGAGCAGTTCTTC. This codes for CASSYGAGTVVDEQFF.